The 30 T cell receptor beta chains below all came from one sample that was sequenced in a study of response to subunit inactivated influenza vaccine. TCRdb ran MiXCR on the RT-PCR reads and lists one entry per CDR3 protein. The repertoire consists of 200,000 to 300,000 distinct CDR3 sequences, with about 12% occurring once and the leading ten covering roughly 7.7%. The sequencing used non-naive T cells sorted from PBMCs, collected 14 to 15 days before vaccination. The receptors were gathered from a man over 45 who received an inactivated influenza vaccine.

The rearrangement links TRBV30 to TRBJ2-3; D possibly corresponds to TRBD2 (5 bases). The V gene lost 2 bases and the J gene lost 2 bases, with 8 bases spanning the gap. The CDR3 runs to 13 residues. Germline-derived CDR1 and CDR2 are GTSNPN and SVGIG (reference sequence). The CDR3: CAWSPGITDTQYF. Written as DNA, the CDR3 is TGTGCCTGGAGTCCGGGGATCACAGATACGCAGTATTTT.

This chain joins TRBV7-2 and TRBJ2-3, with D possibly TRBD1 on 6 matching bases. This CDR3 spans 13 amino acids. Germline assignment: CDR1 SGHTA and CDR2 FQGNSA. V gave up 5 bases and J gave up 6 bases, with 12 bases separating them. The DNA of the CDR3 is TGTGCCAGCAGCCATAAACAGGGCGATACGCAGTATTTT. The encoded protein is CASSHKQGDTQYF.

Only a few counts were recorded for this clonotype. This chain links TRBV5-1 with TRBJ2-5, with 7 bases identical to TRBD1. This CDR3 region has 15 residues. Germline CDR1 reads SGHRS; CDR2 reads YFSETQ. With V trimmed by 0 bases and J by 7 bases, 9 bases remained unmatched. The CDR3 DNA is TGCGCCAGCAGCTTGGAAATGACAGGGCAGGGGACCCAGTACTTC. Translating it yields CASSLEMTGQGTQYF.

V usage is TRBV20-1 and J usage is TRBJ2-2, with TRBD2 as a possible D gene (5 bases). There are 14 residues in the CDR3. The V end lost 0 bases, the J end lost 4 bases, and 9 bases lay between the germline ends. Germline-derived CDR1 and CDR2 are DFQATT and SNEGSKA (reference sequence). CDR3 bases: TGCAGTGCTAGAGATAGAGGGTCCACCGGGGAGCTGTTTTTT. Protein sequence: CSARDRGSTGELFF.

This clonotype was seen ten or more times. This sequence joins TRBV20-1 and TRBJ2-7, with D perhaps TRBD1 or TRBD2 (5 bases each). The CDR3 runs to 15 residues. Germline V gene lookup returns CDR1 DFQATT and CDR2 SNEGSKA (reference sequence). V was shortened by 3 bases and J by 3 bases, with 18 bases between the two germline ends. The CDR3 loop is CSASRGRDRSYEQYF. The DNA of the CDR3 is TGCAGTGCTAGCCGCGGCCGGGACCGCAGCTACGAGCAGTACTTC.

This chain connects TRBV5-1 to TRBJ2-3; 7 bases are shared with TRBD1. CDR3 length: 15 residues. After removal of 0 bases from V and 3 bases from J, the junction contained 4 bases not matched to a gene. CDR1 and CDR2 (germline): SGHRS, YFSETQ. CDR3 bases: TGCGCCAGCAGCTTGGAAAGACAGGGAACAGATACGCAGTATTTT. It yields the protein CASSLERQGTDTQYF. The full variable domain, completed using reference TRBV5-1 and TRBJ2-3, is KAGVTQTPRYLIKTRGQQVTLSCSPISGHRSVSWYQQTPGQGLQFLFEYFSETQRNKGNFPGRFSGRQFSNSRSEMNVSTLELGDSALYLCASSLERQGTDTQYFGPGTRLTVL.

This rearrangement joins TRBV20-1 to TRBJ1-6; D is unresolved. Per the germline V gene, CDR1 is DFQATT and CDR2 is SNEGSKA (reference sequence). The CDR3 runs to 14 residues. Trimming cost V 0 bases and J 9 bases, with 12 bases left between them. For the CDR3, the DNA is TGCAGTGCTAGAGATACGGGTGTAGCTTCACCCCTCCACTTT. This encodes CSARDTGVASPLHF.

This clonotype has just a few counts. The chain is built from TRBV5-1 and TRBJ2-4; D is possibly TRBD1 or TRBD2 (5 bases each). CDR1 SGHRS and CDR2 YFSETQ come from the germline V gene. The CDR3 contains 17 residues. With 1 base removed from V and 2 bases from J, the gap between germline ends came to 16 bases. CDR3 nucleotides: TGCGCCAGCAGCTTGCTCTCCTCCGGGGCTCCCAAAAACATTCAGTACTTC. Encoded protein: CASSLLSSGAPKNIQYF.

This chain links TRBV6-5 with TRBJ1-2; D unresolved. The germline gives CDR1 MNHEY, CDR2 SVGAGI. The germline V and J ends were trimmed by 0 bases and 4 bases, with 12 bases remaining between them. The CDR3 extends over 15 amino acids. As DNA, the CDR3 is TGTGCCAGCAGTTACTCCGCCCCCCGGGGCTATGGCTACACCTTC. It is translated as CASSYSAPRGYGYTF.

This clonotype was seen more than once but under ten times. In DNA form, the CDR3 reads TGTGCCAGCAGCTTGGCTAGACTAGAAGAGACCCAGTACTTC. Encoded protein: CASSLARLEETQYF. The gene calls are TRBV5-6 and TRBJ2-5; possibly TRBD2 for D (6 bases). The CDR3 totals 14 residues. From germline, CDR1 is SGHDT and CDR2 YYEEEE. Trimming took 0 bases from V and 3 from J, leaving 9 bases between them. Full variable domain (missing parts from reference TRBV5-6 and TRBJ2-5): DAGVTQSPTHLIKTRGQQVTLRCSPKSGHDTVSWYQQALGQGPQFIFQYYEEEERQRGNFPDRFSGHQFPNYSSELNVNALLLGDSALYLCASSLARLEETQYFGPGTRLLVL.

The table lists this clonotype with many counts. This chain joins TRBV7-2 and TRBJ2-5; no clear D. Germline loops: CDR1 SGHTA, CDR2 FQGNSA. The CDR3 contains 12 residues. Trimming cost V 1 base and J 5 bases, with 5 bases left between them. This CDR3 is CASSLGAETQYF. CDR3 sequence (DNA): TGTGCCAGCAGCTTAGGAGCTGAGACCCAGTACTTC.

CDR3 in DNA: TGTGCCAGCAGCATTAGACAGGGAGATGGCTACACCTTC. This encodes CASSIRQGDGYTF. The chain combines TRBV6-2 or TRBV6-3 with TRBJ1-2; 7 positions agree with TRBD1. J gave up 6 bases and V 6 bases, and 7 bases lay outside the gene matches. CDR1 is MNHEY, CDR2 SVGEGT, per germline. CDR3 length: 13 amino acids.

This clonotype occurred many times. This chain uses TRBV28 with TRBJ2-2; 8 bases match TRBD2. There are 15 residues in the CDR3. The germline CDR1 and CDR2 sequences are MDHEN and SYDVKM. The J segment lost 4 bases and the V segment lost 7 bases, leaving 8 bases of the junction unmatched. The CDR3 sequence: CASIPGGMSTGELFF. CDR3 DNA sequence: TGTGCCAGCATCCCGGGAGGGATGAGCACCGGGGAGCTGTTTTTT.

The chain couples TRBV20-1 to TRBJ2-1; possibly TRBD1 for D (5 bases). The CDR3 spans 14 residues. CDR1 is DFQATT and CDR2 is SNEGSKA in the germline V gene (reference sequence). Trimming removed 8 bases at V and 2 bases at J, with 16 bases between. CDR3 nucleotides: TGCAGTTATAGGGGATTGGGGACCTACAATGAGCAGTTCTTC. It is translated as CSYRGLGTYNEQFF.

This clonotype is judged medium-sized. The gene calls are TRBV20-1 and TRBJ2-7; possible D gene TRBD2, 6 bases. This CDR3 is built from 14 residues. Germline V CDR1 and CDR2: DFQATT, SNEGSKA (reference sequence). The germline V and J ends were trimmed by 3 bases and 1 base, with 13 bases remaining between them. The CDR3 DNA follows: TGCAGTGCTAGCCCCGGGGGTTGGTCCTACGAGCAGTACTTC. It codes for CSASPGGWSYEQYF.

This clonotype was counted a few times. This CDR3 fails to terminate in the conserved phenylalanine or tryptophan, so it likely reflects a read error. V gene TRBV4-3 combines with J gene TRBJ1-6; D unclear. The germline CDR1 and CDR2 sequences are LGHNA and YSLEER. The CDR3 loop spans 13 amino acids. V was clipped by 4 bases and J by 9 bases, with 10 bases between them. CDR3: CASSRETRSPLHL. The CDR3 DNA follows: TGCGCCAGCAGCCGAGAAACTCGTTCACCCCTCCACCTT.

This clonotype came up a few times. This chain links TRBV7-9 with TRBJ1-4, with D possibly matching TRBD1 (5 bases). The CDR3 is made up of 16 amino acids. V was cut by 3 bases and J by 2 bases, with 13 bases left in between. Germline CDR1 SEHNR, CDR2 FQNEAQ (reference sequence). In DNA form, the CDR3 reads TGTGCCAGCAGCTTGGGGACCGGGAGGACTAATGAAAAACTGTTTTTT. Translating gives CASSLGTGRTNEKLFF.

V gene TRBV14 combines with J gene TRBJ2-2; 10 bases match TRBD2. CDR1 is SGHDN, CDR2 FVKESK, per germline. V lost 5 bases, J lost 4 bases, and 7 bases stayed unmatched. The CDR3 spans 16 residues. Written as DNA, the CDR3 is TGTGCCAGCAGCTTCAGCGGGAGGGCCGGCACCGGGGAGCTGTTTTTT. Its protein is CASSFSGRAGTGELFF.

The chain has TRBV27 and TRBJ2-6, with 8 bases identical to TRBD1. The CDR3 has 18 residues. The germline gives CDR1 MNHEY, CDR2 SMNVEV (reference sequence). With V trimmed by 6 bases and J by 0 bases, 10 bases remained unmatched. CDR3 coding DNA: TGTGCCAGCAGCGAGGACAGGGCCTCTCTCTCTGGGGCCAACGTCCTGACTTTC. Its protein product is CASSEDRASLSGANVLTF.

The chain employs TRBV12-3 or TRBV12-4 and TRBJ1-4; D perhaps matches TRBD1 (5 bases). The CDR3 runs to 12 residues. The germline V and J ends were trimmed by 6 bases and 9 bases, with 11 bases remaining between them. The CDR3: CASSLGGQKLFF. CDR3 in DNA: TGTGCCAGCAGCTTGGGGGGACAAAAACTGTTTTTT.

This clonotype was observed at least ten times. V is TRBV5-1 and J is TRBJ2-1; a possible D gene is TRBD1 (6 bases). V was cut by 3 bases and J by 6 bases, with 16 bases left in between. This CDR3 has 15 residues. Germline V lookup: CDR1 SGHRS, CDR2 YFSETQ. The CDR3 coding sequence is TGCGCCAGCAGCTCCAGGGGTGGTGGGGGCAATGAGCAGTTCTTC. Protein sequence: CASSSRGGGGNEQFF.

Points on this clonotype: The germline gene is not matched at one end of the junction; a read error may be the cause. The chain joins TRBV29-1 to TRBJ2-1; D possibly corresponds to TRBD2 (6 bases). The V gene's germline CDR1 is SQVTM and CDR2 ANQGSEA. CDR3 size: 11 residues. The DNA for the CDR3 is TGCAGCGTTGACCCCCGGGACTCTACCTCCTTC. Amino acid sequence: CSVDPRDSTSF.

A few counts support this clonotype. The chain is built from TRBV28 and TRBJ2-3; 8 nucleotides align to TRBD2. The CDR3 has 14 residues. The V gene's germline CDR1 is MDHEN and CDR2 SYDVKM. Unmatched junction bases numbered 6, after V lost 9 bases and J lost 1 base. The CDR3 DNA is TGTGCCAGTGTAACAGCGGGGGGCACAGATACGCAGTATTTT. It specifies CASVTAGGTDTQYF.

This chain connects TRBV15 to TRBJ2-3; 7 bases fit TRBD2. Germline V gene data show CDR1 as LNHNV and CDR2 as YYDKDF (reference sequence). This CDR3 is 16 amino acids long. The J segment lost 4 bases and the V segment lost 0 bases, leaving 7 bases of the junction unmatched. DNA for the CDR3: TGTGCCACCAGCAGAGATTGGACTAGTGGGCCAGATACGCAGTATTTT. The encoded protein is CATSRDWTSGPDTQYF.

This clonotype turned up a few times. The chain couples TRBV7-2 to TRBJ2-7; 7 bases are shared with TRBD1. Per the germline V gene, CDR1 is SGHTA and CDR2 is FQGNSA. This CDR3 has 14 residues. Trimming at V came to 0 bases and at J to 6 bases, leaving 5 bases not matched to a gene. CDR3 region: CASSLAGQYGEQYF. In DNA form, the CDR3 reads TGTGCCAGCAGCTTAGCGGGACAGTACGGCGAGCAGTACTTC.

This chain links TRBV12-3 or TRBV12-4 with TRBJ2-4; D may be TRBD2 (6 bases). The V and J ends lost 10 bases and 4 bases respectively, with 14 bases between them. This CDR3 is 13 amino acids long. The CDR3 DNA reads TGTGCCACCTCTAGGGACTTAAAAAACATTCAGTACTTC. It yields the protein CATSRDLKNIQYF.

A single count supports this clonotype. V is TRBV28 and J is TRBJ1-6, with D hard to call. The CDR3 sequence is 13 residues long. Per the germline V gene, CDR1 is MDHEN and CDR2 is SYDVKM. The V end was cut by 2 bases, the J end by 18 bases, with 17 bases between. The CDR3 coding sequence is TGTGCCAGCAGTTTAAGTGTGCAGGCCTACTACCACTTT. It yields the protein CASSLSVQAYYHF. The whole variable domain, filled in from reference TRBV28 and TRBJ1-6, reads DVKVTQSSRYLVKRTGEKVFLECVQDMDHENMFWYRQDPGLGLRLIYFSYDVKMKEKGDIPEGYSVSREKKERFSLILESASTNQTSMYLCASSLSVQAYYHFGNGTRLTVT.

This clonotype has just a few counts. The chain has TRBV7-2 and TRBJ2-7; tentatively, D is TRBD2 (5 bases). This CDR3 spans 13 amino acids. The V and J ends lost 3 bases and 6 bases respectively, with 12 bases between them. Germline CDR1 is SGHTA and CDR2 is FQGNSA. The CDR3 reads CASSFGVEPEQYF. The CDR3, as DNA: TGTGCCAGCAGCTTCGGGGTAGAGCCCGAGCAGTACTTC.

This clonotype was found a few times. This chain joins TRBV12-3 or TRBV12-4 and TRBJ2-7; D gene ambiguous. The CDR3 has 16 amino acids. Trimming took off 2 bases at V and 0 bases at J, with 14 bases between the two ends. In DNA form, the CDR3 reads TGTGCCAGCAGTTTATTCGGGCGAAAGAGCTCCTACGAGCAGTACTTC. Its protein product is CASSLFGRKSSYEQYF.

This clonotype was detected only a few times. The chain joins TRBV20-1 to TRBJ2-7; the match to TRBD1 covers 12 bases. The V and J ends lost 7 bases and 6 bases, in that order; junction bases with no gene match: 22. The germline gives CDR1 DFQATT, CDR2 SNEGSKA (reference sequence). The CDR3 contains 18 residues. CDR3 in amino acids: CSVPTRDRGRRGTLEQYF. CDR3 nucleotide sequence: TGCAGTGTCCCGACCCGGGACAGGGGGCGCCGGGGGACCCTCGAGCAGTACTTC.